This T cell receptor beta chain was sequenced for a study of T-cell reconstitution after alpha-beta-depleted transplantation in children. CDR1 SGHVS and CDR2 FQNEAQ come from the germline V gene. The CDR3 loop spans 19 amino acids. V was clipped by 2 bases and J by 3 bases, with 25 bases between them. This clonotype has more than one count but fewer than ten. The TCRbeta library was prepared with unique molecular identifiers. TCRdb recomputed calls from the PCR reads with MiXCR, one row per CDR3 protein. The sample holds 600,000 to 700,000 distinct CDR3 sequences, roughly 17% seen once. The receptor comes from a human donor who donated a stem cell graft to a child with acute myeloid leukemia. The specimen was PBMCs from the stem cell graft donor, collected from the stem cell graft. The chain has TRBV7-8 and TRBJ1-2; D is possibly TRBD1 (5 bases). In DNA, the CDR3 is TGTGCCAGCAGCTTATGGGTCACGCACCGGGGCCTAGCGGACTATGGCTACACCTTC. As protein: CASSLWVTHRGLADYGYTF.